Sequencing of this T cell receptor (beta chain) was carried out in a study of blood T cell repertoires in COVID-19. Study-level information: From T cells, B-cell-depleted T cells, or PBMCs came the material, which was cDNA or gDNA.

J was trimmed by 7 bases and V by 6 bases; bases with no gene match: 8. This CDR3 has 15 amino acids. Germline CDR1 is LNHDA and CDR2 is SQIVND (reference sequence). Original methodology: Estimation of nucleated cell counts was performed using reference gene primer amplification. Profiling relied on immunoSEQ multiplex PCR, and the TCRdb table lists in-frame clones only, not all of them. D and trimming come from the DNA, and the V and J calls and clone size come from that table. The sample lists roughly 240,000 clones; about 87% were seen once. Sequenced sample: PBMCs or T cells enriched from blood (not recorded which). The chain uses TRBV19 and TRBJ2-1; 11 bases are a match to TRBD2. This TCR was sampled from a woman aged 40 to 55 with acute COVID-19. CDR3 bases: TGTGCCAGTAGGGTAGCGGGAGGGCCTGAAAATGAGCAGTTCTTC. Translation gives CASRVAGGPENEQFF.